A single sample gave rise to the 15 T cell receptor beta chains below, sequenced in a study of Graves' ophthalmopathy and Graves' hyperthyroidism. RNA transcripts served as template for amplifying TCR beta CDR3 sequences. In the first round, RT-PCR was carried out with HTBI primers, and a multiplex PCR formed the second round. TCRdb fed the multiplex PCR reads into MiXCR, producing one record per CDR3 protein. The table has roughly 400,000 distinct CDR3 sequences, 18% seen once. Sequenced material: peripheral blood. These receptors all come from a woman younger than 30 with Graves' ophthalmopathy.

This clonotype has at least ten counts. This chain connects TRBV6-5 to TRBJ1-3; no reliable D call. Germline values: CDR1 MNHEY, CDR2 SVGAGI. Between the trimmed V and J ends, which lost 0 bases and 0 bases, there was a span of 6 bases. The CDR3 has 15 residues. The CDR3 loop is CASSYSEVSGNTIYF. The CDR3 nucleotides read TGTGCCAGCAGTTACTCTGAGGTCTCTGGAAACACCATATATTTT.

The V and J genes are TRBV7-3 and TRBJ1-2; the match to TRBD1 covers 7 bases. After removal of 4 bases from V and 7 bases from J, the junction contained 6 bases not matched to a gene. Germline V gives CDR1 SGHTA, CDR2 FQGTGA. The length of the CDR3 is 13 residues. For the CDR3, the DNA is TGTGCCAGCAGCTACCGACAGGGCCGTGGCTACACCTTC. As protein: CASSYRQGRGYTF.

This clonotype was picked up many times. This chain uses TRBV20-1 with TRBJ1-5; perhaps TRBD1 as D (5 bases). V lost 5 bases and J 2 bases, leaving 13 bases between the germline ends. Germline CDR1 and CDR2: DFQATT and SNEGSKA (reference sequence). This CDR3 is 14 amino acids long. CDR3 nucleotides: TGCAGTGCTTGGGGCCCAGAGGGCAATCAGCCCCAGCATTTT. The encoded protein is CSAWGPEGNQPQHF.

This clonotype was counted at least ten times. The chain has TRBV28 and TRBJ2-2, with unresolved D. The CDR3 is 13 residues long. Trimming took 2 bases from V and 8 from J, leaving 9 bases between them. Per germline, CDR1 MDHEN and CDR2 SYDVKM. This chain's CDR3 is CASSLTASGELFF. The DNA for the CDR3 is TGTGCCAGCAGTTTAACCGCTTCGGGGGAGCTGTTTTTT.

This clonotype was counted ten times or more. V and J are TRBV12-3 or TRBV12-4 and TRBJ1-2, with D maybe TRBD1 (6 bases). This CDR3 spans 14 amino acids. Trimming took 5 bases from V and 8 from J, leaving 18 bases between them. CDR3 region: CASSRGYRVPGYTF. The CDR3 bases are TGTGCCAGCAGTCGGGGTTACAGGGTACCCGGCTACACCTTC.

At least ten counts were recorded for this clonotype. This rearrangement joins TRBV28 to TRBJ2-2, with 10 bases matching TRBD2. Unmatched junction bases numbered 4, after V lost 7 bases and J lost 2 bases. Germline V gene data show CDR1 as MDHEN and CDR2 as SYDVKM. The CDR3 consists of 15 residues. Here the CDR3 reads CASKLAGINTGELFF. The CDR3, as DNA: TGTGCCAGCAAACTAGCGGGGATCAACACCGGGGAGCTGTTTTTT.

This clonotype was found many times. The CDR3 nucleotides are TGTGCCATCACGGAGGAGGGGACAAAAAACTATGGCTACACCTTC. Protein product: CAITEEGTKNYGYTF. V and J are TRBV28 and TRBJ1-2; a weak D match, TRBD1 (6 bases). CDR1 and CDR2 from the germline V gene are MDHEN and SYDVKM. V was cut by 10 bases and J by 2 bases, with 20 bases left in between. This CDR3 spans 15 amino acids.

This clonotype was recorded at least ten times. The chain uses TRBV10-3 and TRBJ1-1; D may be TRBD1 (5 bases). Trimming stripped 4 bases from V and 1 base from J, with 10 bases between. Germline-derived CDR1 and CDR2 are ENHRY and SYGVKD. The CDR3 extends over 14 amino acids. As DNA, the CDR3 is TGTGCCATCAGTGGTCTCGGGGGGAACACTGAAGCTTTCTTT. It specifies CAISGLGGNTEAFF.

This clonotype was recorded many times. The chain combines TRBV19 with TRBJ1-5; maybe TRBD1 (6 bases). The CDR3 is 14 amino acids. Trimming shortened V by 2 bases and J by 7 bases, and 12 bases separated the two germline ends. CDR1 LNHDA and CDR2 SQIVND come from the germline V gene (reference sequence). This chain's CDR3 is CASSIHREGQPQHF. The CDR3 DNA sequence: TGTGCCAGTAGTATACACAGGGAAGGACAGCCCCAGCATTTT.

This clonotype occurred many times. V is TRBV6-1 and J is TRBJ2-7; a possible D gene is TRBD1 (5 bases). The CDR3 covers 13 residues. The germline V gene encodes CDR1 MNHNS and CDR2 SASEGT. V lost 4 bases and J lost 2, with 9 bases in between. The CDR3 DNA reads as TGTGCCAGCAGTGGGGGCAGCCCCTACGAGCAGTACTTC. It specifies CASSGGSPYEQYF.

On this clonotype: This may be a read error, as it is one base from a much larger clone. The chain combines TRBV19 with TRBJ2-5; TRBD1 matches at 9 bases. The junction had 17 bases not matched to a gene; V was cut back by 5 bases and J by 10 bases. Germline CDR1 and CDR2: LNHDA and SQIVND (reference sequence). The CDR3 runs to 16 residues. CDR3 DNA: TGTGCCAGTAGTCCGGACAGGGGCGTTGTCCAAGAGGTCCAGTACTTC. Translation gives CASSPDRGVVQEVQYF. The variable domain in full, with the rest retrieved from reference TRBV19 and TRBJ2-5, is DGGITQSPKYLFRKEGQNVTLSCEQNLNHDAMYWYRQDPGQGLRLIYYSQIVNDFQKGDIAEGYSVSREKKESFPLTVTSAQKNPTAFYLCASSPDRGVVQEVQYFGPGTRLLVL.

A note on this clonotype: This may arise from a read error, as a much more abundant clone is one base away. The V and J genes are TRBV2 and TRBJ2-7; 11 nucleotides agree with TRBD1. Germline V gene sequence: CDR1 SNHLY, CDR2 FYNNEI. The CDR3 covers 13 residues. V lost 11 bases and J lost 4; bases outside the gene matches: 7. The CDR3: CAGIRDRGYEQYF. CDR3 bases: TGTGCCGGCATCCGGGACAGGGGGTACGAGCAGTACTTC. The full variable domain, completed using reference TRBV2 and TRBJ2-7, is EPEVTQTPSHQVTQMGQEVILRCVPISNHLYFYWYRQILGQKVEFLVSFYNNEISEKSEIFDDQFSVERPDGSNFTLKIRSTKLEDSAMYFCAGIRDRGYEQYFGPGTRLTVT.

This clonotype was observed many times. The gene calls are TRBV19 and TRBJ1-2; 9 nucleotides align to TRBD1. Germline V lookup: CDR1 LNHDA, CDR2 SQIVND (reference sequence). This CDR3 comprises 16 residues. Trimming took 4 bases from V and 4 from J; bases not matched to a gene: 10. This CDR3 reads CASSTLRDRALYGYTF. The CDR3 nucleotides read TGTGCCAGTAGTACACTCCGGGACAGGGCTCTCTATGGCTACACCTTC.

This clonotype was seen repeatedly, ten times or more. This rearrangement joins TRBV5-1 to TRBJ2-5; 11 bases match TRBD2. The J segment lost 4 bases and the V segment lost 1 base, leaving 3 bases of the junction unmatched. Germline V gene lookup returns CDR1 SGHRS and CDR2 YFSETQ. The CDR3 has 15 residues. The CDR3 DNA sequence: TGCGCCAGCAGCTTGAGTCTAGCGGGAGGAGAGACCCAGTACTTC. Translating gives CASSLSLAGGETQYF.

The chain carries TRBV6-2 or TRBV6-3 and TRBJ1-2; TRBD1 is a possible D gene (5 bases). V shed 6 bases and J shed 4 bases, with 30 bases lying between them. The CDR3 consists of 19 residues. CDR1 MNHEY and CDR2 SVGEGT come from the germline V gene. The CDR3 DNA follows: TGTGCCAGCAGCCTTGGGCCGGACAAGACGGGCGGGTACGGCTATGGCTACACCTTC. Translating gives CASSLGPDKTGGYGYGYTF.